This T cell receptor beta chain was profiled in a study of shared clonotypes between healthy human individuals (dated by TCRdb to 2020 to 2021). With regard to the full study: The cohort included three men and a couple of women between 18 and 49 years of age. Per donor, three plates each were used for CD4 naive and CD4 memory, two for CD8 naive, and one for CD8 memory. To estimate repertoire size and how much clonotype sharing occurs between individuals, the study deeply sequenced the blood TCR repertoires of five or six healthy adults. Libraries were prepared and TCR repertoires were sequenced by different laboratories using diverse techniques, in order to increase sequencing depth and limit assay-specific biases. Each donor's leukapheresis produced roughly between roughly 0.85 and 9 billion PBMCs. Study-level results and caveats: Naive subsets generally had larger estimated clonotype richness than memory subsets did. Based on pairwise subsampling, the degree of clonotype sharing among donors was expected to be affected by sequencing depth. Because the study included only a small number of donors, the genetic and exposure-history diversity represented was limited. Even with the large sequencing depth, rarefaction of the sorted-subset datasets indicated that sequencing was incomplete. Approximately 5% of naive CD4, around 4% of naive CD8, roughly 2.4% of memory CD4, and about 0.4% of memory CD8 clonotypes were shared across several donors. Sampling was limited to blood, and TCR repertoires in tissue likely differ from TCR repertoires in blood. Compared with non-shared clonotypes, clonotypes shared by all four sorted-subset donors had higher generation probabilities.

Using the deep immunoSEQ assay, TCR CDR3 regions were amplified from genomic DNA by multiplex PCR. Extracted genomic DNA from each cell subset was spread evenly across all wells of several immunoSEQ 96-well plates, with each plate serving as a replicate. For sorted subsets, each replicate PCR was loaded with approximately 200 ng genomic DNA, equivalent to 25,000 to 35,000 T cell genomes. Purified libraries were quantified with a Qubit 3.0 fluorometer, sized on a Bioanalyzer 2100, and re-quantified with the KAPA Library Quantification kit. Each immunoSEQ 96-well plate was sequenced on its own single-read 150-cycle Illumina NextSeq 550 flow cell. As for how the authors treated the data: Because the immunoSEQ output included only junctional sequences and no quality scores, the filtering could not be the same as the filtering used for full-length reads. Sequences were annotated with PyIR, a Python wrapper for IgBLAST v1.9, and V/J genes and CDR3 were assigned using IMGT germline references. Reads were removed for weak V/J assignments (E-value above 1e-6), missing CDR3, stop codons, out-of-frame junctions, or ambiguous translated residues. V3J clonotypes were defined as sequences sharing the same inferred V gene, J gene, and CDR3 amino acid sequence. The percentage overlap between two repertoires was calculated by dividing the number of shared unique clonotypes by the size of the smaller repertoire. Three approaches were used to assess repertoire richness: RTK rarefaction, the Chao1 estimator, and Recon v2.1 estimates of unobserved clonotypes. OLGA was used to compute generation probabilities for all TCRbeta clonotypes that the gDNA method yielded from a handful of donors. As stored in TCRdb, this immuneACCESS dataset retains in-frame rearrangements with V and J assigned. A fraction of the clones does not appear; measured against another copy, unresolved V genes explain less than half of the discrepancy, and the remainder lacks a known reason. That table gives V, J and clone size, and the DNA gave D and trimming. This sample gives about 1 million clones in total; about 70% of them show up just once. Together, the top ten hold approximately 1.5% of the sample.

Of note for this clone: Its antigen remains undetermined. Base qualities are not recorded, but no much larger clone differs from it by a single base.

Healthy HIV-negative adults with no recently reported acute infections or vaccinations were included as donors. Every donor was a Caucasian adult residing in Nashville, Tennessee, USA. Magnetic negative selection was used to enrich CD4+ T cells, after which naive cells were positively selected on CD45RA and the negative fraction became the memory subset. After blood collection by leukapheresis, PBMCs were isolated using Ficoll-Histopaque density gradient centrifugation and then cryopreserved in the vapor phase of liquid nitrogen. Analytical flow cytometry was used to check the purity and quantity of each magnetically sorted T cell population. Genomic DNA was isolated from each sorted fraction and quantified by UV absorbance on a Nanodrop 2000c. V is trimmed back by 6 bases and J by 6 bases, and the junction contains 13 bases that no gene match accounts for. The CDR3 sequence holds 14 residues, the cysteine and phenylalanine included. CDR3 DNA only is kept here, 42 bases in frame from base 1. From a lookup of the germline V gene, CDR1 and CDR2 are SQVTM and ANQGSEA.

Sequenced sample: memory CD4+ T cells sorted from blood. The sample's cell subset or site label is to be understood as: CD45RA-negative fraction. This clonotype was sampled from a young man in good health. The V and J genes are TRBV29-1 and TRBJ2-7, with TRBD2 identical over 8 junction bases. The nucleotides read TGCAGCGTGGGCACTAGCGGCCCCGGCGGCGAGCAGTACTTC. It specifies CSVGTSGPGGEQYF.